Shown below are 24 T cell receptor beta chains from a single sample sequenced in a study of T cells in Graves' hyperthyroidism and ophthalmopathy. The TCR beta CDR3 regions underwent amplification using RNA transcripts as the source. The TCR CDR3 first-round RT-PCR relied on the HTBI primer set. TCRdb itself ran the multiplex PCR reads through MiXCR, one entry per CDR3 protein. The table records about 560,000 distinct CDR3 sequences, 15% to 20% of them present only once. Sequenced sample: blood. The receptors stem from a woman aged 18-29 years with Graves' hyperthyroidism.

This clonotype was recorded a few times. The chain uses TRBV20-1 and TRBJ2-5, with D unclear. Germline V gene data show CDR1 as DFQATT and CDR2 as SNEGSKA (reference sequence). The CDR3 consists of 10 residues. With 3 bases removed from V and 6 bases from J, the gap between germline ends came to 5 bases. The CDR3 sequence: CSASLQTQYF. The CDR3 region has the DNA TGCAGTGCTAGTCTTCAGACCCAGTACTTC.

This clonotype was detected many times. The chain is built from TRBV6-2 or TRBV6-3 and TRBJ1-1; possibly TRBD1 for D (5 bases). Trimming cost V 5 bases and J 1 base, with 17 bases left between them. The CDR3 runs 16 residues. Germline CDR1 MNHEY, CDR2 SVGEGT. The CDR3 DNA sequence: TGTGCCAGCAGTCTTTCGAGCGGACAAGCGAACACTGAAGCTTTCTTT. Its protein is CASSLSSGQANTEAFF.

The chain joins TRBV10-2 to TRBJ1-5, with D perhaps matching TRBD1 (6 bases). CDR1 WSHSY and CDR2 SAAADI come from the germline V gene. The CDR3 length is 14 residues. The germline V and J ends were trimmed by 6 bases and 2 bases, with 11 bases remaining between them. CDR3 bases: TGCGCCAGCAGATGGGGGCGAGGCAATCAGCCCCAGCATTTT. Translated, it gives CASRWGRGNQPQHF.

This clonotype showed up many times. This chain links TRBV11-3 with TRBJ1-1; TRBD1 might be the D (5 bases). This CDR3 has 14 residues. Trimming pared 0 bases from V and 1 base from J, leaving 6 bases between. CDR1 is SGHNT, CDR2 YENEEA, per germline. The CDR3 protein is CASSLEGENTEAFF. The CDR3 nucleotides are TGTGCCAGCAGCTTAGAGGGGGAGAACACTGAAGCTTTCTTT.

This clonotype has ten or more counts. The chain joins TRBV13 to TRBJ2-3, with TRBD2 as a possible D gene (6 bases). Trimming removed 6 bases from V and 2 bases from J, with 15 bases in between. The CDR3 has 15 amino acids. Germline values: CDR1 PRHDT, CDR2 FYEKMQ (reference sequence). This CDR3 reads CASSFRTTNTDTQYF. The CDR3 region has the DNA TGTGCCAGCAGTTTCCGGACTACGAACACAGATACGCAGTATTTT. Based on the CDR3 plus reference TRBV13 and TRBJ2-3, the full variable domain is AAGVIQSPRHLIKEKRETATLKCYPIPRHDTVYWYQQGPGQDPQFLISFYEKMQSDKGSIPDRFSAQQFSDYHSELNMSSLELGDSALYFCASSFRTTNTDTQYFGPGTRLTVL.

V gene TRBV6-9 combines with J gene TRBJ2-5; TRBD2 matches at 14 bases. The CDR3 consists of 17 residues. The V segment lost 3 bases and the J segment 5 bases; nucleotides outside the gene matches: 8. CDR1 is MNHGY and CDR2 is SVAAGI in the germline V gene. The CDR3 DNA reads as TGTGCCAGCAGTTACCGCGGACTAGCGGGAGGAGGGGAGACCCAGTACTTC. Translating gives CASSYRGLAGGGETQYF.

Points on this clonotype: An end of the junction differs from the germline gene, which may be a read error. The chain combines TRBV7-2 with TRBJ2-1, with 7 nucleotides matching TRBD2. This CDR3 is built from 16 residues. CDR1 SGHTA and CDR2 FQGNSA come from the germline V gene. The CDR3 is CANSPTRGRSYNEQFF. Here the CDR3 DNA reads TGTGCCAACAGCCCGACGCGGGGGAGATCCTACAATGAGCAGTTCTTC.

Details on this clonotype: A clone one base away is much larger, so this may be a read error. It is likely a read error, because the conserved phenylalanine at the end of the CDR3 is missing. The chain links TRBV5-5 to TRBJ2-7; 7 bases align to TRBD2. Germline V gene sequence: CDR1 SGHKS, CDR2 YYEKEE (reference sequence). Trimming at V came to 0 bases and at J to 2 bases, leaving 2 bases not matched to a gene. The CDR3 totals 14 residues. As DNA, the CDR3 is TGTGCCAGCAGCTTGGGAACTAGCGCCTACGAGCAGTACCTC. Translating gives CASSLGTSAYEQYL.

This clonotype has more than one count but fewer than ten. V gene TRBV6-2 or TRBV6-3 combines with J gene TRBJ2-1; TRBD2 matches 7 bases. J gave up 7 bases and V 6 bases, and 12 bases lay outside the gene matches. This CDR3 comprises 15 residues. Germline V gives CDR1 MNHEY, CDR2 SVGEGT. The chain's CDR3 is CASSYRASGPNEQFF. Here the CDR3 DNA reads TGTGCCAGCAGCTATCGGGCTAGCGGTCCGAATGAGCAGTTCTTC.

This clonotype occurred many times. V and J are TRBV5-1 and TRBJ2-3, with TRBD2 matching 7 bases. CDR1 is SGHRS and CDR2 is YFSETQ in the germline V gene. The junction had 10 bases not matched to a gene; V was cut back by 1 base and J by 5 bases. The CDR3 extends over 16 amino acids. The CDR3 sequence: CASSLRREGPRDTQYF. CDR3 nucleotide sequence: TGCGCCAGCAGCTTGAGGAGGGAGGGCCCTCGAGATACGCAGTATTTT.

In its sample, this clonotype was seen a few times. The chain has TRBV7-3 and TRBJ2-3; D is ambiguous. V shed 5 bases and J shed 3 bases, with 18 bases lying between them. Germline V gives CDR1 SGHTA, CDR2 FQGTGA. This CDR3 comprises 16 residues. In DNA form, the CDR3 reads TGTGCCAGCAGCCTCCCGACGCCTATAAGGACAGATACGCAGTATTTT. This codes for CASSLPTPIRTDTQYF.

The chain employs TRBV20-1 and TRBJ1-2; no clear D gene. This CDR3 contains 14 residues. The V end lost 1 base, the J end lost 2 bases, and 11 bases lay between the germline ends. The germline V gene encodes CDR1 DFQATT and CDR2 SNEGSKA (reference sequence). The CDR3 reads CSARVSGRNYGYTF. DNA of the CDR3: TGCAGTGCTAGAGTTTCGGGCAGGAACTATGGCTACACCTTC.

V and J are TRBV2 and TRBJ2-1; tentatively, D is TRBD1 (5 bases). Germline V gene data show CDR1 as SNHLY and CDR2 as FYNNEI. This CDR3 contains 17 residues. V was cut by 4 bases and J by 4 bases, with 20 bases left in between. The CDR3 DNA reads TGTGCCAGCAGTGTTATCAAGGACAAGTGGCAATACAATGAGCAGTTCTTC. This gives the protein CASSVIKDKWQYNEQFF.

This clonotype appeared a few times. The rearrangement joins TRBV4-3 to TRBJ1-1; D is ambiguous. CDR3 length: 13 amino acids. The germline V and J ends were trimmed by 2 bases and 0 bases, with 4 bases remaining between them. Germline CDR1 and CDR2: LGHNA and YSLEER. This chain's CDR3 is CASSQLVNTEAFF. The DNA of the CDR3 is TGCGCCAGCAGCCAATTGGTGAACACTGAAGCTTTCTTT.

V is TRBV12-3 or TRBV12-4 and J is TRBJ1-6; D gene uncertain. V lost 6 bases to trimming and J lost 7 bases, with 16 bases between them. This CDR3 is 15 amino acids long. In DNA form, the CDR3 reads TGTGCCAGCAGCTACTCTCCCGAACCCAATTCACCCCTCCACTTT. It is translated as CASSYSPEPNSPLHF.

The chain joins TRBV13 to TRBJ2-7; possibly TRBD1 for D (5 bases). Looked up from germline, CDR1 is PRHDT and CDR2 is FYEKMQ (reference sequence). V was pared by 6 bases and J by 3 bases, with 12 bases between. The CDR3 loop spans 13 amino acids. The CDR3 region has the DNA TGTGCCAGCAGAGACAGTACCGACTACGAGCAGTACTTC. It is translated as CASRDSTDYEQYF.

This clonotype appeared a few times. The chain employs TRBV28 and TRBJ1-2, with unresolved D. Germline-derived CDR1 and CDR2 are MDHEN and SYDVKM. The CDR3 consists of 11 residues. Trimming took 6 bases from V and 8 from J, leaving 10 bases between them. DNA of the CDR3: TGTGCCAGCAGCCGATCACGAGGCTACACCTTC. This translates into CASSRSRGYTF.

In this sample, this clonotype turned up a few times. The rearrangement links TRBV20-1 to TRBJ1-4; D is possibly TRBD1 (5 bases). CDR3 length equals 16 residues. Trimming left V 3 bases short and J 3 bases short, with 17 bases between. CDR1 is DFQATT and CDR2 is SNEGSKA in the germline V gene (reference sequence). The CDR3, as DNA: TGCAGTGCTAGGAGAGGTCCGGACATAGCTAATGAAAAACTGTTTTTT. This codes for CSARRGPDIANEKLFF.

This clonotype was seen many times. The genes are TRBV7-2 and TRBJ2-7; D is uncertain. V lost 3 bases to trimming and J lost 0 bases, with 9 bases between them. The CDR3 is 14 amino acids. Germline V gives CDR1 SGHTA, CDR2 FQGNSA. CDR3 in DNA: TGTGCCAGCAGCTTGGAGAGAAGCTCCTACGAGCAGTACTTC. This translates into CASSLERSSYEQYF.

This clonotype was seen repeatedly, ten times or more. The chain couples TRBV12-3 or TRBV12-4 to TRBJ2-3, with TRBD1 matching 7 bases. The trim removed 4 bases at V and 4 bases at J, leaving 11 bases unmatched. The CDR3 sequence is 16 residues long. The DNA of the CDR3 is TGTGCCAGCAGTTCACAGACAGGGAGTGGCGCAGATACGCAGTATTTT. Its protein product is CASSSQTGSGADTQYF.

This clonotype came up many times. The V and J genes are TRBV20-1 and TRBJ1-2, with 8 bases matching TRBD1. The CDR3 totals 16 residues. V gave up 2 bases and J gave up 3 bases; unmatched junction bases: 11. Germline values: CDR1 DFQATT, CDR2 SNEGSKA (reference sequence). CDR3: CSARSQGQGNYYGYTF. DNA of the CDR3: TGCAGTGCTAGATCCCAAGGACAGGGAAACTACTATGGCTACACCTTC.

V is TRBV14 and J is TRBJ2-7; D call uncertain. CDR1 SGHDN and CDR2 FVKESK come from the germline V gene. V lost 1 base and J 0 bases, leaving 13 bases between the germline ends. The CDR3 runs to 16 residues. The CDR3 DNA follows: TGTGCCAGCAGCCAAGCCGGCGGCCCGAGCTCCTACGAGCAGTACTTC. Its translation: CASSQAGGPSSYEQYF.

This clonotype was detected only a few times. The V call is TRBV2, the J call TRBJ1-5; D is uncertain. This CDR3 has 14 residues. Trimming left V 2 bases short and J 6 bases short, with 11 bases between. Germline V gene sequence: CDR1 SNHLY, CDR2 FYNNEI. The CDR3 reads CASSERAVPQPQHF. CDR3 DNA sequence: TGTGCCAGCAGTGAAAGGGCAGTTCCTCAGCCCCAGCATTTT.

The chain combines TRBV29-1 with TRBJ2-3, with D possibly being TRBD1 (5 bases). The CDR3 sequence is 13 residues long. CDR1 and CDR2 from the germline V gene are SQVTM and ANQGSEA. V was trimmed by 6 bases and J by 0 bases, leaving 10 bases between them. The DNA of the CDR3 is TGCAGCGTAACAGGTTCTAGCACAGATACGCAGTATTTT. Protein sequence: CSVTGSSTDTQYF.